This is a list of T cell receptor beta chains from one sample in a study of T cell repertoires in ileal Crohn's disease. Sequencing used immunoSEQ multiplex PCR; TCRdb keeps in-frame clones, though not all of them. Of some 15,000 clones detected, about 93% appear once; the ten largest clones hold 3% to 3.5%. Specimen: ileal tissue. The source is an adult with Crohn's disease. The conserved cysteine and the conserved F or W are not part of the CDR3 here. Each record gives: J gene, V gene, clone size, CDR3 protein. A row's size may be missing; if present it is once, few, many or a size class.

J gene: TRBJ1-6
V gene: TRBV25-1
clone size: once
CDR3 protein: ASSEYDSTHSPLH

J gene: TRBJ1-2
V gene: TRBV19
clone size: -
CDR3 protein: ASSVDRISYGYT

J gene: TRBJ1-1
V gene: TRBV19
clone size: -
CDR3 protein: ASSIPGANTEAF

J gene: TRBJ2-2
V gene: TRBV14
clone size: -
CDR3 protein: ASSSQNTGELF

J gene: TRBJ2-2
V gene: TRBV6-6
clone size: -
CDR3 protein: ASSFDRVSGELF

J gene: TRBJ1-1
V gene: TRBV11-1
clone size: -
CDR3 protein: ASSLVAWAGNTEAF

J gene: TRBJ2-1
V gene: TRBV10-1
clone size: -
CDR3 protein: ASSDNGGGSYNEQF

J gene: TRBJ1-6
V gene: TRBV6-5
clone size: -
CDR3 protein: ASRRDRGGNSPLH

J gene: TRBJ2-3
V gene: TRBV27
clone size: -
CDR3 protein: ASSDRGQGKGSTDTQY

J gene: TRBJ1-4
V gene: TRBV7-9
clone size: -
CDR3 protein: ASSGGIPSNEKLF